A single sample gave rise to the 9 T cell receptor beta chains below, sequenced in a study of cytomegalovirus exposure and HLA in healthy donors. Use of 60 Vbeta and 13 Jbeta primers characterized the PCR. Clones were sequenced by immunoSEQ multiplex PCR, and TCRdb holds only the in-frame ones, with some missing. Here the sample spans roughly 170,000 clones, 65% to 85% being singletons. The sequenced sample was PBMCs. Receptor source: a woman between 45 and 65 years old in good health and CMV-seropositive.

This clone was seen a few times. The CDR3 nucleotides are TGTGCCAGCTCACCGACTATTTACTACGAGCAGTACTTC. Translating gives CASSPTIYYEQYF. The chain is built from TRBV18 and TRBJ2-7; possible D gene TRBD2, 5 bases. CDR1 is KGHSH and CDR2 is LQKENI in the germline V gene. The CDR3 sequence is 13 residues long. V was shortened by 3 bases and J by 3 bases, with 9 bases between the two germline ends.

This chain joins TRBV19 and TRBJ2-5; 7 bases align to TRBD1. CDR1 is LNHDA and CDR2 is SQIVND in the germline V gene (reference sequence). The CDR3 length is 15 residues. The V segment lost 7 bases and the J segment 5 bases; nucleotides outside the gene matches: 13. The CDR3 nucleotides read TGTGCCAGTAACTCGGCGACAGGGATAGGGGAGACCCAGTACTTC. It translates to CASNSATGIGETQYF.

In regard to this clone: At one boundary the junction diverges from the germline segment, which might be a read error. The chain joins TRBV7-9 to TRBJ1-1; D is undetermined. This CDR3 region has 14 residues. Germline values: CDR1 SEHNR, CDR2 FQNEAQ (reference sequence). The CDR3 sequence: CSSSLGGNGAEAFF. CDR3 coding DNA: TGTTCCAGCAGCTTAGGAGGGAATGGGGCTGAAGCTTTCTTT.

This clone was seen just once. V gene TRBV5-8 combines with J gene TRBJ2-1; TRBD2 matches at 12 bases. This CDR3 is built from 15 residues. The germline gives CDR1 SGHTS, CDR2 YDEGEE. With V trimmed by 3 bases and J by 5 bases, 3 bases remained unmatched. CDR3 amino acids: CASSSGLAGNNEQFF. The CDR3 DNA is TGTGCCAGCAGCTCAGGACTAGCGGGAAACAATGAGCAGTTCTTC.

The rearrangement uses TRBV13 and TRBJ1-1, with 7 positions matching TRBD1. V shed 1 base and J 2 bases; nucleotides not matched to a gene: 7. Germline CDR1 is PRHDT and CDR2 is FYEKMQ (reference sequence). CDR3 length equals 16 residues. CDR3: CASSLEEGAGNTEAFF. The CDR3 nucleotides read TGTGCCAGCAGCTTAGAGGAGGGGGCGGGAAACACTGAAGCTTTCTTT.

The chain couples TRBV27 to TRBJ2-7, with 7 positions matching TRBD1. The V gene end was trimmed by 5 bases and the J gene end by 1 base; junction bases not matched to a gene: 2. Germline V gene lookup returns CDR1 MNHEY and CDR2 SMNVEV (reference sequence). This CDR3 contains 13 residues. The CDR3 sequence: CASSRGQSYEQYF. In DNA form, the CDR3 reads TGTGCCAGCAGTAGGGGACAGTCCTACGAGCAGTACTTC.

The chain employs TRBV7-2 and TRBJ2-3; the D is unclear. Trimming pared 1 base from V and 1 base from J, leaving 9 bases between. The CDR3 is made up of 15 amino acids. Looked up from germline, CDR1 is SGHTA and CDR2 is FQGNSA. Here the CDR3 DNA reads TGTGCCAGCAGCTTAGTCGGGTACGGCACAGATACGCAGTATTTT. Its protein product is CASSLVGYGTDTQYF.

The V gene is TRBV19, the J gene TRBJ2-3; weak D call: TRBD1 (6 bases). Germline-derived CDR1 and CDR2 are LNHDA and SQIVND (reference sequence). Trimming removed 3 bases at V and 5 bases at J, with 18 bases between. This CDR3 has 16 residues. CDR3 loop: CASSMGAGPDLDTQYF. The CDR3 nucleotides read TGTGCCAGTAGTATGGGGGCGGGCCCCGACCTAGATACGCAGTATTTT. Full variable domain (remainder filled in from reference TRBV19 and TRBJ2-3): DGGITQSPKYLFRKEGQNVTLSCEQNLNHDAMYWYRQDPGQGLRLIYYSQIVNDFQKGDIAEGYSVSREKKESFPLTVTSAQKNPTAFYLCASSMGAGPDLDTQYFGPGTRLTVL.

The J gene is TRBJ2-1, the V gene TRBV4-3; D call uncertain. With 0 bases removed from V and 7 bases from J, the gap between germline ends came to 16 bases. The CDR3 runs 16 residues. In germline, CDR1 is LGHNA, CDR2 YSLEER. Here the CDR3 reads CASSQDSIGSPNEQFF. Here the CDR3 DNA reads TGCGCCAGCAGCCAAGACTCAATTGGCTCACCGAATGAGCAGTTCTTC.